Each of the 27 T cell receptor beta chains below was sequenced from the same sample in a study of T cells after yellow fever vaccination. TCRdb redid the calling of the 5' RACE reads with MiXCR, one entry per CDR3 protein. The table has fewer than 400,000 distinct CDR3 sequences, around 10% seen once. Specimen: CD4+ T cells sorted from PBMCs, collected 45 days after the yellow fever booster vaccination. The origin of the receptors is a man aged 18 to 30 who received the YFV17D yellow fever vaccine.

This clonotype was found a few times. This chain uses TRBV12-3 or TRBV12-4 with TRBJ2-7, with 8 bases fitting TRBD1. This CDR3 has 12 residues. V lost 5 bases and J lost 7; bases outside the gene matches: 4. In DNA form, the CDR3 reads TGTGCCAGCAGTAGACAGGGGTGGGAGCAGTACTTC. It yields the protein CASSRQGWEQYF.

The chain recombines TRBV4-2 with TRBJ2-1; TRBD1 aligns across 8 bases. The V segment lost 1 base and the J segment 4 bases; nucleotides outside the gene matches: 9. This CDR3 is built from 17 residues. Germline V lookup: CDR1 LGHNA, CDR2 YNFKEQ. CDR3 sequence reads: CASSQGVGTGGYNEQFF. Here the CDR3 DNA reads TGTGCCAGCAGCCAAGGGGTAGGGACAGGAGGATACAATGAGCAGTTCTTC.

This clonotype was counted a few times. DNA of the CDR3: TGTGCTAGTGGTTTGGTACTGGGCCCGACGAACACTGAAGCTTTCTTT. Protein sequence: CASGLVLGPTNTEAFF. This chain uses TRBV12-5 with TRBJ1-1; no clear D gene. CDR1 is LGHNT and CDR2 is FRNRAP in the germline V gene. V dropped 0 bases and J dropped 1 base, with 12 bases sitting between them. The CDR3 has 16 amino acids.

This clonotype was seen a handful of times. The V and J genes are TRBV12-3 or TRBV12-4 and TRBJ1-2; a possible D gene is TRBD1 (6 bases). Deletions cut 6 bases from V and 0 bases from J, with 11 bases between. This CDR3 contains 14 residues. The chain's CDR3 is CASRQGTTNYGYTF. CDR3 coding DNA: TGTGCCAGCAGACAAGGGACAACTAACTATGGCTACACCTTC.

This clonotype was counted only a few times. The DNA for the CDR3 is TGCGCCAGCAGCCAAGGTGACATCCAAGAGACCCAGTACTTC. It yields the protein CASSQGDIQETQYF. This chain joins TRBV4-3 and TRBJ2-5, with D hard to call. The ends were cut back, 1 base at V and 1 base at J, with 7 bases in the middle. The CDR3 totals 14 residues. Per germline, CDR1 LGHNA and CDR2 YSLEER.

This clonotype showed up just a few times. This chain uses TRBV30 with TRBJ1-2; D is uncertain. The germline V gene has CDR1 GTSNPN and CDR2 SVGIG (reference sequence). V was clipped by 1 base and J by 10 bases, with 16 bases between them. The CDR3 is 13 residues long. The CDR3 is CAWSALGIGDYTF. The CDR3 DNA reads TGTGCCTGGAGTGCCCTCGGGATCGGCGACTACACCTTC.

The rearrangement links TRBV3-1 to TRBJ2-1, with 15 bases lining up with TRBD2. Losses at the gene ends were 4 bases for V and 0 bases for J; bases not matched to a gene: 7. This CDR3 is built from 19 residues. Germline-derived CDR1 and CDR2 are LGHDT and YNNKEL (reference sequence). Here the CDR3 DNA reads TGTGCCAGCAGCCGGGGACTAGCGGGGGGCCCGAGCTCCTACAATGAGCAGTTCTTC. Residues: CASSRGLAGGPSSYNEQFF.

The chain is built from TRBV5-1 and TRBJ1-2, with 7 positions matching TRBD1. Germline loops: CDR1 SGHRS, CDR2 YFSETQ. The CDR3 has 16 residues. The V segment lost 4 bases and the J segment 1 base; nucleotides outside the gene matches: 10. The CDR3 reads CASSPRTGDDNYGYTF. The CDR3 DNA is TGCGCCAGCAGCCCGAGGACAGGAGACGATAACTATGGCTACACCTTC.

This clonotype was counted ten times or more. The chain employs TRBV5-5 and TRBJ1-2, with D possibly matching TRBD1 (5 bases). From germline, CDR1 is SGHKS and CDR2 YYEKEE (reference sequence). The CDR3 loop spans 11 amino acids. Trimming left V 4 bases short and J 7 bases short, with 8 bases between. CDR3 in DNA: TGTGCCAGCAGCCGGGACTCTGGCTACACCTTC. It encodes CASSRDSGYTF.

The chain carries TRBV7-3 and TRBJ2-1; no definite D call. V was shortened by 4 bases and J by 10 bases, with 14 bases between the two germline ends. The CDR3 contains 13 residues. Per germline, CDR1 SGHTA and CDR2 FQGTGA. CDR3 nucleotides: TGTGCCAGCAGCTGGGCGGTACGCAGGGAGCAGTTCTTC. This encodes CASSWAVRREQFF.

This clonotype was counted ten times or more. In DNA, the CDR3 is TGTGCCAGCAGCGGGGGGGGGACAGTCAATTCACCCCTCCACTTT. Protein product: CASSGGGTVNSPLHF. The rearrangement joins TRBV9 to TRBJ1-6, with 7 bases lining up with TRBD1. In germline, CDR1 is SGDLS, CDR2 YYNGEE. V shed 3 bases, J shed 7 bases, and the junction held 7 bases outside the gene matches. The CDR3 loop spans 15 amino acids.

This clonotype was seen a few times. The chain joins TRBV20-1 to TRBJ2-7; tentative D call: TRBD1 (6 bases). Germline-derived CDR1 and CDR2 are DFQATT and SNEGSKA (reference sequence). The CDR3 has 11 amino acids. Trimming pared 1 base from V and 6 bases from J, leaving 7 bases between. CDR3 sequence reads: CSARGGREQYF. In DNA, the CDR3 is TGCAGTGCTAGAGGGGGGCGCGAGCAGTACTTC.

The rearrangement links TRBV19 to TRBJ1-5; D ambiguous. V dropped 3 bases and J dropped 4 bases, with 7 bases sitting between them. CDR3 size: 13 residues. CDR1 is LNHDA, CDR2 SQIVND, per germline (reference sequence). CDR3 in amino acids: CASSINENQPQHF. The DNA for the CDR3 is TGTGCCAGTAGTATTAATGAGAATCAGCCCCAGCATTTT.

A few counts support this clonotype. This chain links TRBV7-2 with TRBJ1-5; D is unclear. CDR3 length: 15 amino acids. CDR1 SGHTA and CDR2 FQGNSA come from the germline V gene. V was pared by 2 bases and J by 6 bases, with 14 bases between. The CDR3 protein is CASSLMFRGGQPQHF. For the CDR3, the DNA is TGTGCCAGCAGCTTAATGTTTCGGGGAGGTCAGCCCCAGCATTTT. The whole variable domain, remainder taken from reference TRBV7-2 and TRBJ1-5, is GAGVSQSPSNKVTEKGKDVELRCDPISGHTALYWYRQSLGQGLEFLIYFQGNSAPDKSGLPSDRFSAERTGGSVSTLTIQRTQQEDSAVYLCASSLMFRGGQPQHFGDGTRLSIL.

This clonotype was seen more than once but under ten times. V usage is TRBV5-1 and J usage is TRBJ2-5; 7 bases map to TRBD2. Germline CDR1 SGHRS, CDR2 YFSETQ. The CDR3 spans 15 residues. V lost 0 bases, J lost 5 bases, and 7 bases stayed unmatched. The CDR3 region is CASSLGGVAGETQYF. CDR3 coding DNA: TGCGCCAGCAGCTTGGGCGGGGTAGCGGGTGAGACCCAGTACTTC.

This clonotype was seen only a few times. The gene calls are TRBV27 and TRBJ1-4, with D maybe TRBD1 (6 bases). This CDR3 has 16 amino acids. V was trimmed by 4 bases and J by 3 bases, leaving 15 bases between them. Per germline, CDR1 MNHEY and CDR2 SMNVEV (reference sequence). The CDR3 spells CASSSLRGRANEKLFF. DNA for the CDR3: TGTGCCAGCAGTTCTCTTCGGGGGCGGGCTAATGAAAAACTGTTTTTT.

The chain uses TRBV20-1 and TRBJ2-4, with TRBD2 matching 7 bases. V gave up 3 bases and J gave up 1 base; unmatched junction bases: 6. There are 15 residues in the CDR3. The V gene's germline CDR1 is DFQATT and CDR2 SNEGSKA (reference sequence). The CDR3 region is CSARVLASAKNIQYF. The DNA for the CDR3 is TGCAGTGCTAGGGTACTAGCGTCCGCCAAAAACATTCAGTACTTC.

This sequence joins TRBV24-1 and TRBJ1-2; D is uncertain. The V and J ends lost 4 bases and 4 bases respectively, with 18 bases between them. The V gene's germline CDR1 is KGHDR and CDR2 SFDVKD. There are 16 residues in the CDR3. CDR3: CATSDGGCRCPYGYTF. The CDR3 bases are TGTGCCACCAGTGACGGCGGGTGCCGTTGCCCCTATGGCTACACCTTC.

The chain is built from TRBV29-1 and TRBJ1-2; TRBD1 aligns across 9 bases. With 5 bases clipped from V and 2 bases from J, the junction kept 3 bases outside the gene matches. The CDR3 length is 13 residues. Germline V CDR1 and CDR2: SQVTM, ANQGSEA. The chain's CDR3 is CSVTGGFNYGYTF. The CDR3 coding sequence is TGCAGCGTTACAGGGGGCTTCAACTATGGCTACACCTTC.

The rearrangement links TRBV20-1 to TRBJ2-7; the match to TRBD2 covers 7 bases. The germline gives CDR1 DFQATT, CDR2 SNEGSKA (reference sequence). This CDR3 region has 14 residues. CDR3 loop: CSARMGGGSYEQYF. CDR3 nucleotide sequence: TGCAGCGCCCGGATGGGGGGGGGCTCCTACGAGCAGTACTTC.

This chain connects TRBV25-1 to TRBJ2-7; the D is unclear. This CDR3 is built from 14 residues. CDR1 is MGHDK and CDR2 is SYGVNS in the germline V gene. V was pared by 3 bases and J by 1 base, with 10 bases between. CDR3 sequence reads: CASSDRASSYEQYF. For the CDR3, the DNA is TGTGCCAGCAGTGATCGGGCCAGTTCCTACGAGCAGTACTTC.

This chain links TRBV5-4 with TRBJ1-1, with a possible D match to TRBD1 (5 bases). The CDR3 runs 14 residues. Trimming removed 3 bases at V and 1 base at J, with 10 bases between. Germline loops: CDR1 SGHNT, CDR2 YYREEE (reference sequence). Here the CDR3 reads CASSSGLQNTEAFF. Here the CDR3 DNA reads TGTGCCAGCAGCTCGGGACTGCAGAACACTGAAGCTTTCTTT. Supplemented by reference TRBV5-4 and TRBJ1-1, the full variable domain reads ETGVTQSPTHLIKTRGQQVTLRCSSQSGHNTVSWYQQALGQGPQFIFQYYREEENGRGNFPPRFSGLQFPNYSSELNVNALELDDSALYLCASSSGLQNTEAFFGQGTRLTVV.

V gene TRBV5-5 combines with J gene TRBJ1-2; D remains unclear. V gave up 0 bases and J gave up 5 bases, with 11 bases separating them. The CDR3 extends over 14 amino acids. Germline CDR1 SGHKS, CDR2 YYEKEE (reference sequence). The CDR3 DNA reads as TGTGCCAGCAGCTTGGAGTTTCGACATTATGGCTACACCTTC. This codes for CASSLEFRHYGYTF.

The chain recombines TRBV5-1 with TRBJ2-2; 9 bases are shared with TRBD2. Germline V gene data show CDR1 as SGHRS and CDR2 as YFSETQ. This CDR3 is built from 15 residues. V gave up 7 bases and J gave up 7 bases; unmatched junction bases: 11. For the CDR3, the DNA is TGCGCCAGCGAGGACAGCGGGGGGCCGGACGGGGAGCTGTTTTTT. Encoded protein: CASEDSGGPDGELFF.

The chain is built from TRBV4-3 and TRBJ2-5; 10 bases match TRBD2. CDR3 length equals 16 residues. Trimming at V came to 4 bases and at J to 7 bases, leaving 12 bases not matched to a gene. Per the germline V gene, CDR1 is LGHNA and CDR2 is YSLEER. CDR3 sequence reads: CASSPDGLAEGGTQYF. The DNA of the CDR3 is TGCGCCAGCAGCCCCGACGGACTAGCGGAAGGAGGGACCCAGTACTTC.

A word on this clonotype: Given a much more abundant clone one base away, this may be a read error. The gene calls are TRBV9 and TRBJ2-1, with 9 nucleotides matching TRBD2. There are 15 residues in the CDR3. Germline V CDR1 and CDR2: SGDLS, YYNGEE. After removal of 0 bases from V and 5 bases from J, the junction contained 3 bases not matched to a gene. The CDR3 region is CASSVGIAGDNEQFF. Written as DNA, the CDR3 is TGTGCCAGCAGCGTAGGAATAGCGGGGGACAATGAGCAGTTCTTC.

The J gene is TRBJ2-5, the V gene TRBV18; D uncertain. The CDR3 sequence is 17 residues long. Per the germline V gene, CDR1 is KGHSH and CDR2 is LQKENI. V shed 1 base and J shed 2 bases, with 17 bases lying between them. CDR3 sequence reads: CASSPRTSGGPQETQYF. Written as DNA, the CDR3 is TGTGCCAGCTCACCACGGACCTCGGGCGGACCACAAGAGACCCAGTACTTC.